These T cell receptor beta chains were read from a single sample in a study of OX40 agonist ivuxolimab in advanced cancers. TCRdb's copy holds only in-frame clones and misses some; the assay was immunoSEQ multiplex PCR. This repertoire shows over 95,000 clones, roughly 89% found once; its top ten account for approximately 0.8%. Sequenced material: CD4+ or CD8+ T cells sorted from blood, taken in a trial of the OX40 agonist ivuxolimab. These receptors came from an adult with an advanced solid tumor such as melanoma, head and neck, liver or kidney cancer. Both conserved end residues are part of each CDR3. The order of the fields is CDR3 protein, V gene, J gene.

CDR3: CAGNSQGGETQYF
V: TRBV30
J: TRBJ2-5

CDR3: CASSSQETQYF
V: TRBV5-1
J: TRBJ2-5

CDR3: CASSQERGTGYGYTF
V: TRBV4-3
J: TRBJ1-2

CDR3: CASSLLTGGYEQYF
V: TRBV7-8
J: TRBJ2-7

CDR3: CASSPQSGGAGEQFF
V: TRBV14
J: TRBJ2-1

CDR3: CASSDRASNEKLFF
V: TRBV9
J: TRBJ1-4

CDR3: CASSERGTGKEKLFF
V: TRBV6-1
J: TRBJ1-4

CDR3: CASSVALAGGLTQYF
V: TRBV9
J: TRBJ2-3

CDR3: CASSLGTAGGGNEQFF
V: TRBV5-1
J: TRBJ2-1

CDR3: CASGPTTGNAATGELFF
V: TRBV12-5
J: TRBJ2-2

CDR3: CASSLGRGRTRSNEQFF
V: TRBV7-8
J: TRBJ2-1

CDR3: CASSGGSYEQYF
V: TRBV27
J: TRBJ2-7

CDR3: CATSRDPGVDKNIQYF
V: TRBV15
J: TRBJ2-4

CDR3: CASSLASPVGSYEQYF
V: TRBV5-1
J: TRBJ2-7

CDR3: CASSFLPSTDTQYF
V: TRBV11-2
J: TRBJ2-3

CDR3: CASSGFRGTQYF
V: TRBV19
J: TRBJ2-5

CDR3: CASTSFLAGENEQFF
V: TRBV21-1
J: TRBJ2-1

CDR3: CASSTRTGALYEQYF
V: TRBV27
J: TRBJ2-7

CDR3: CASSQTPGQGNQPQHF
V: TRBV4-3
J: TRBJ1-5

CDR3: CASSSPGTGGTEAFF
V: TRBV28
J: TRBJ1-1

CDR3: CASSQEGYEQYF
V: TRBV14
J: TRBJ2-7

CDR3: CASSQIGTLFTGAQYF
V: TRBV4-2
J: TRBJ2-3

CDR3: CASYSGTPNSPLHF
V: TRBV19
J: TRBJ1-6

CDR3: CAWRTGPGQPQHF
V: TRBV30
J: TRBJ1-5

CDR3: CASSFRLAQNEQFF
V: TRBV27
J: TRBJ2-1

CDR3: CASSRAGDTGELFF
V: TRBV5-4
J: TRBJ2-2

CDR3: CASSGRDGNTQYF
V: TRBV9
J: TRBJ2-3

CDR3: CASSLRQGATGELFF
V: TRBV7-9
J: TRBJ2-2

CDR3: CASSLAGSYNEQFF
V: TRBV7-9
J: TRBJ2-1